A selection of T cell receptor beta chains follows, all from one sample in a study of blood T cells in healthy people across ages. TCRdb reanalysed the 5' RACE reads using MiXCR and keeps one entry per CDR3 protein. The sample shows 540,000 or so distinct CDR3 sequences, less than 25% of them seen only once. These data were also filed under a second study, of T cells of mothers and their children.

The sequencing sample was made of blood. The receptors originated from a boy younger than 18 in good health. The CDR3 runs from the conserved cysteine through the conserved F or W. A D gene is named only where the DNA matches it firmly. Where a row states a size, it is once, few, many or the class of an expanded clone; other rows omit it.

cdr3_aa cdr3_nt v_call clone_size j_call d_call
CATKERRSNNQPQHF TGTGCCACAAAAGAGAGGCGGAGCAACAATCAGCCCCAGCATTTT TRBV19 . TRBJ1-5 .
CASSSWKHTGELFF TGTGCCAGCAGCTCCTGGAAGCACACCGGGGAGCTGTTTTTT TRBV7-2 . TRBJ2-2 .
CASSQDQREGWDEQFF TGCGCCAGCAGCCAAGACCAGCGGGAGGGTTGGGATGAGCAGTTCTTC TRBV4-1 few TRBJ2-1 TRBD2
CASSNYEQYF TGTGCCAGCAGTAACTACGAGCAGTACTTC TRBV6-2/TRBV6-3 many TRBJ2-7 .
CASSRLDSQDEQYF TGTGCCAGCAGCCGCTTGGACAGTCAGGACGAGCAGTACTTC TRBV14 . TRBJ2-7 .
CASSYSGVLQETQYF TGTGCCAGCAGTTACTCGGGTGTCCTCCAAGAGACCCAGTACTTC TRBV6-5 few TRBJ2-5 .
CASSIEYGGAYEQYF TGCGCCAGCAGCATCGAGTACGGGGGGGCCTACGAGCAGTACTTC TRBV5-1 . TRBJ2-7 TRBD2
CASSPGGVGANVLTF TGTGCCAGCAGCCCAGGAGGGGTTGGGGCCAACGTCCTGACTTTC TRBV5-5 . TRBJ2-6 .
CASSTRRGVETQYF TGTGCCAGCAGCACCCGGAGGGGGGTAGAGACCCAGTACTTC TRBV7-2 few TRBJ2-5 .
CASSLMGMTGSSGANVLTF TGTGCCAGCAGCTTAATGGGTATGACAGGGTCTTCTGGGGCCAACGTCCTGACTTTC TRBV7-2 once TRBJ2-6 TRBD1
CASNPPNRGIAEAFF TGCGCCAGCAACCCCCCTAACAGGGGAATCGCTGAAGCTTTCTTT TRBV4-3 few TRBJ1-1 TRBD1
CASSQEPQGSSYNEQFF TGCGCCAGCAGCCAGGAACCTCAGGGGAGCTCCTACAATGAGCAGTTCTTC TRBV4-3 . TRBJ2-1 .
CASSLAQPGNTIYF TGTGCCAGCAGCTTAGCACAGCCAGGAAACACCATATATTTT TRBV7-9 few TRBJ1-3 .